The clone carrying this TCR beta chain was recorded a few times. Trimming took 5 bases from V and 2 from J, leaving 13 bases between them. This CDR3 is 14 amino acids long. Germline V CDR1 and CDR2: MDHEN, SYDVKM. The data are from a study of cytomegalovirus exposure and HLA in healthy donors. Vbeta (60) and Jbeta (13) primers were used in the PCR. Here immunoSEQ multiplex PCR was the method, and the copy in TCRdb shows in-frame clones only, minus some. The sample records more than 90,000 clones, about four fifths being singletons. Sequenced material: PBMCs. The chain combines TRBV28 with TRBJ2-7, with a tentative D call TRBD1 (5 bases). The sequence was obtained from a man in his fifties or sixties in good health and CMV-seronegative. CDR3 nucleotide sequence: TGTGCCAGCAGTGGTCTGGGGCACACCTACGAGCAGTACTTC. Translated: CASSGLGHTYEQYF.